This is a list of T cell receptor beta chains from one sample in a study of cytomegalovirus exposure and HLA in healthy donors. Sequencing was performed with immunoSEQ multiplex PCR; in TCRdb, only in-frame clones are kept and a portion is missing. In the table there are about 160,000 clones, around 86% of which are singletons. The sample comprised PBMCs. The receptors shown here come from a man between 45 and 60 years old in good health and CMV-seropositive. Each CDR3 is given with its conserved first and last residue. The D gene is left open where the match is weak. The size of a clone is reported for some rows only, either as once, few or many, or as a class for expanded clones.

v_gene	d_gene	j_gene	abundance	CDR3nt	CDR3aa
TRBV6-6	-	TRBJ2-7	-	TGTGCCAGCATTAGCGTACTATCCTACGAGCAGTACTTC	CASISVLSYEQYF
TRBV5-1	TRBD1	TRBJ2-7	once	TGCGCCAGCAGCTTGGAGGGACAGGTCTCCGCGTTAGCCCAGTACTTC	CASSLEGQVSALAQYF
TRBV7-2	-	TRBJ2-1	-	TGTGCCAGCCGCGGGACCAATTACAATGAGCAGTTCTTC	CASRGTNYNEQFF
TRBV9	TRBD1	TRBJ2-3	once	TGTGCCAGCAGCGTAGCTACGTCAGGGGGCATTCTAAACACAGATACGCAGTATTTT	CASSVATSGGILNTDTQYF
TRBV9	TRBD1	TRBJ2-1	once	TGTGCCAGCAGCGTAGTGGGACAGGGAACCTACAATGAGCAGTTCTTC	CASSVVGQGTYNEQFF
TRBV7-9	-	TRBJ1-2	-	TGTGCCAGCAGCTTAGGTCAGGGTGAGAGCTATGGCTACACCTTC	CASSLGQGESYGYTF
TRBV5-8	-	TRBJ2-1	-	TGTGCCAGCAGCTTGGCAGGAGGTATCTCCAATGAGCAGTTCTTC	CASSLAGGISNEQFF
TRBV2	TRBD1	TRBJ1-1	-	TGTGCCAGCAGGGAGACAGGGGGCGCGAACACTGAAGCTTTCTTT	CASRETGGANTEAFF
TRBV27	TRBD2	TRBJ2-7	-	TGTGCCAGCAGTTTAAGCGGGGGGGACTACGAGCAGTACTTC	CASSLSGGDYEQYF
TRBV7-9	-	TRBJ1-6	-	TGTGCCAGCAGCCCAAGCGGGGGAGGGTATAATTCACCCCTCCACTTT	CASSPSGGGYNSPLHF
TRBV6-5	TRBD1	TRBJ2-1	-	TGTGCCAGCAGGGCCAGGGACAGACGCTACAATGAGCAGTTCTTC	CASRARDRRYNEQFF
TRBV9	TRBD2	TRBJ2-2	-	TGTGCCAGCAGCGTACAACTGGGGAACAGCGGAGCGCTAGCGGGAGTTTACACCGGGGAGCTGTTTTTT	CASSVQLGNSGALAGVYTGELFF
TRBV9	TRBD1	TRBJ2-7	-	TGTGCCAGCAGCGTAGCCCCTACAGGGGCCAACTATGAGCAGTACTTC	CASSVAPTGANYEQYF
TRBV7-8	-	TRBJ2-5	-	TGTGCCAGCAGCGAACGGACTTACCACACCTCTGAGACCCAGTACTTC	CASSERTYHTSETQYF
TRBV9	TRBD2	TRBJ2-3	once	TGTGCCAGCAGCCCCTCCCCGGCGGGGGGAGAAGGTACGCAGTATTTT	CASSPSPAGGEGTQYF
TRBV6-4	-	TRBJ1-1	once	TGTGCCAGCAGCGAGGGTTACCCAGGCACTGAAGCTTTCTTT	CASSEGYPGTEAFF
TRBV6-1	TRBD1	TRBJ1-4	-	TGTGCCAGCAGTCCCGGGACAGGGAAAAATGAAAAACTGTTTTTT	CASSPGTGKNEKLFF
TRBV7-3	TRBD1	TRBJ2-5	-	TGTGCCAGCAGCCAGGGGGCCGGAGAGACCCAGTACTTC	CASSQGAGETQYF
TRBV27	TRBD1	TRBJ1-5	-	TGTGCCAGCAGTTTAGGACAGGGCAATCAGCCCCAGCATTTT	CASSLGQGNQPQHF
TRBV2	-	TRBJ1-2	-	TGTGCCAGCAGTGTACCAGGGCTTGCTAACTATGGCTACACCTTC	CASSVPGLANYGYTF
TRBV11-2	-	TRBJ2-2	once	TGTGCCAGCAGCTCCGACAGGACCCCAACCGGGGAGCTGTTTTTT	CASSSDRTPTGELFF
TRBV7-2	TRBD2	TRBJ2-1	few	TGTGCCACCGAGCGGGGGACCTCCTACAATGAGCAGTTCTTC	CATERGTSYNEQFF
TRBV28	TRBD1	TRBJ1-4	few	TGTGCCAGCAGTTTACCAGGGGGCGCGATAAAACTGTTTTTT	CASSLPGGAIKLFF
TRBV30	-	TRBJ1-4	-	TGTGCCTGGGGGGCTGGTGAAAAACTGTTTTTT	CAWGAGEKLFF
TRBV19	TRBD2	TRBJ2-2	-	TGTGCCAGTAGCCTTGGCGGGAGTGGGGCCGGGGAGCTGTTTTTT	CASSLGGSGAGELFF
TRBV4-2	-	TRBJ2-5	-	TGTGCCAGCAGCCCTTCGGGGGTGGAAAAAGAGACCCAGTACTTC	CASSPSGVEKETQYF
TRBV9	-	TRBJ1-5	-	TGTGCCAGCAGCGTAGCCCCCGGGGGGCCCCAGCATTTT	CASSVAPGGPQHF
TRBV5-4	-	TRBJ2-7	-	TGTGCCAGCAGCTTGTGGCAGGCCTACGAGCAGTACTTC	CASSLWQAYEQYF
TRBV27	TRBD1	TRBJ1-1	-	TGTGCCAGCCCCTCGCTCCGGACAGGGTGTCGATTCACTGAAGCTTTCTTT	CASPSLRTGCRFTEAFF
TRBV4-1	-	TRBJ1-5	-	TGCGCCAGCAGCCCGAAGCTAGGGGGTCAGCCCCAGCATTTT	CASSPKLGGQPQHF
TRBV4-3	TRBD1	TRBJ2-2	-	TGCGCCAGCAGCCAAGCCCCCAGCGGACAGGGGACCGGGGAGCTGTTTTTT	CASSQAPSGQGTGELFF
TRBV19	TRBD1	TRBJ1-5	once	TGTGCCAGCCGCCCTACAGGGGTAGGCAATCAGCCCCAGCATTTT	CASRPTGVGNQPQHF
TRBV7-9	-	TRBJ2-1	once	TGTGCCAGCAGCTTAGAACTAGTCTACAATGAGCAGTTCTTC	CASSLELVYNEQFF
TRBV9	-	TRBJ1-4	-	TGTGCCAGCAGCGTAGGCCCAGATAATGAAAAACTGTTTTTT	CASSVGPDNEKLFF
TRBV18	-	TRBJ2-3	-	TGTGCCAGCTCACCGGGGCTCACAGGGCTAATGACAGATACGCAGTATTTT	CASSPGLTGLMTDTQYF
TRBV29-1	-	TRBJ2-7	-	TGCAGCGTAGATACCGGGACAACCACCTACGAGCAGTACTTC	CSVDTGTTTYEQYF
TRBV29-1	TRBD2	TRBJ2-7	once	TGCAGCGTGGAGACTAGCGGGTCAACCTACGAGCAGTACTTC	CSVETSGSTYEQYF
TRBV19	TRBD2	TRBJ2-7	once	TGTGCCAGTAGTATCGGACTAGCGGCCTCCTACGAGCAGTACTTC	CASSIGLAASYEQYF
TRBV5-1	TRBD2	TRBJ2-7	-	TGCGCCAGCAGCCCGGGACTAGCCTCCTACGAGCAGTACTTC	CASSPGLASYEQYF
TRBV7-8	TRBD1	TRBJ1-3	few	TGTGCCAGCAGCTTAGCGACAGGGCACTCTGGAAACACCATATATTTT	CASSLATGHSGNTIYF
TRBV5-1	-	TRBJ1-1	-	TGCGCCAGCAGCTCCCGGGGTTTGAACACTGAAGCTTTCTTT	CASSSRGLNTEAFF
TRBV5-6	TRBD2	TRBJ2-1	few	TGTGCCAGCAGAGACCCGGGAGGGGCCTACAATGAGCAGTTCTTC	CASRDPGGAYNEQFF
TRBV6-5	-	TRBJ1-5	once	TGTGCCAGCAGTTACTCCGGAGGGGGCAATCAGCCCCAGCATTTT	CASSYSGGGNQPQHF
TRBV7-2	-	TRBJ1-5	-	TGTGCCAGCAGCCCGGGGGGCATTAGCAATCAGCCCCAGCATTTT	CASSPGGISNQPQHF
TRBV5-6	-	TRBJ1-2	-	TGTGCCAGCAGCTTGGGCCGGTTCTATGGCTACACCTTC	CASSLGRFYGYTF
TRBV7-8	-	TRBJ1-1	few	TGTGCCAGCAACCCAAAGACAGGTGGGAACACTGAAGCTTTCTTT	CASNPKTGGNTEAFF
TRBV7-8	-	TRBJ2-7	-	TGTGCCAGCAGCTTAGCGCCCGCTAACTACGAGCAGTACTTC	CASSLAPANYEQYF